These 16 T cell receptor beta chains share one sample of origin, sequenced in a study of cytomegalovirus exposure and HLA in healthy donors (dated by TCRdb to about 2017). Libraries were constructed by the immunoSEQ multiplex PCR assay. For the multiplex PCR, a mixture combining 60 forward primers for TCR Vbeta segments and 13 reverse primers for TCR Jbeta segments was used. In its TCRdb copy, this immuneACCESS table keeps in-frame sequences only and misses some clones. Where compared with another copy, unresolved V genes explain less than half of these, and the others have no known cause. Present in this sample are 110,000 to 150,000 clones, around 9.7% of which were seen just once. Less than 2% of the sample goes to the ten largest clones. Source material: PBMCs. These receptors all come from a man aged 50 or older in good health and CMV-seronegative.

V is TRBV2 and J is TRBJ2-7, with D maybe TRBD2 (6 bases). The CDR3 covers 14 residues. The germline gives CDR1 SNHLY, CDR2 FYNNEI. V gave up 2 bases and J gave up 0 bases, with 8 bases separating them. CDR3 amino acids: CASSELANSYEQYF. CDR3 bases: TGTGCCAGCAGTGAACTAGCGAACTCCTACGAGCAGTACTTC.

V and J are TRBV7-2 and TRBJ2-4; 12 bases fit TRBD2. The CDR3 is 19 residues long. V gave up 1 base and J gave up 1 base; unmatched junction bases: 8. CDR1 and CDR2 from the germline V gene are SGHTA and FQGNSA. The CDR3 DNA sequence: TGTGCCAGCAGCTTAGACGGTGGACTAGCGGGGACGGCCAAAAACATTCAGTACTTC. This codes for CASSLDGGLAGTAKNIQYF.

This clone has a handful of counts. This chain uses TRBV6-1 with TRBJ2-5, with TRBD2 as a possible D gene (5 bases). The CDR3 has 14 amino acids. Germline-derived CDR1 and CDR2 are MNHNS and SASEGT. The ends were cut back, 6 bases at V and 1 base at J, with 12 bases in the middle. The CDR3 sequence: CASRERRSQETQYF. The CDR3, as DNA: TGTGCCAGCAGAGAGCGGAGATCCCAAGAGACCCAGTACTTC.

This clone was counted between two and nine times. The genes are TRBV11-2 and TRBJ1-6; tentative D call: TRBD1 (6 bases). With 1 base removed from V and 9 bases from J, the gap between germline ends came to 19 bases. The CDR3 runs to 17 residues. Per germline, CDR1 SGHAT and CDR2 FQNNGV. As DNA, the CDR3 is TGTGCCAGCAGCTTAGCCTTTAGAGGGGGAAGGACTTCACCCCTCCACTTT. Amino acids: CASSLAFRGGRTSPLHF.

The chain recombines TRBV9 with TRBJ2-3, with TRBD2 identical over 7 bases. Trimming removed 0 bases from V and 0 bases from J; junction bases left unmatched: 4. CDR1 is SGDLS, CDR2 YYNGEE, per germline. CDR3 length equals 16 residues. The CDR3: CASSVGNSGSTDTQYF. The CDR3 nucleotides read TGTGCCAGCAGCGTAGGAAATAGCGGGAGCACAGATACGCAGTATTTT. Using reference TRBV9 and TRBJ2-3 for the parts outside the CDR3, the full variable domain is DSGVTQTPKHLITATGQRVTLRCSPRSGDLSVYWYQQSLDQGLQFLIQYYNGEERAKGNILERFSAQQFPDLHSELNLSSLELGDSALYFCASSVGNSGSTDTQYFGPGTRLTVL.

The V call is TRBV19, the J call TRBJ1-2; 7 bases are shared with TRBD1. The V gene's germline CDR1 is LNHDA and CDR2 SQIVND (reference sequence). The CDR3 consists of 13 residues. J lost 4 bases, V lost 7 bases, and 6 bases had no gene match. CDR3 nucleotides: TGTGCCAGTACCCTGGACAGGACCTATGGCTACACCTTC. It encodes CASTLDRTYGYTF.

Only a few counts were recorded for this clone. J is TRBJ2-1 and V is TRBV5-1; D is unresolved. V dropped 1 base and J dropped 1 base, with 9 bases sitting between them. Per germline, CDR1 SGHRS and CDR2 YFSETQ. This CDR3 is built from 15 residues. DNA of the CDR3: TGCGCCAGCAGCTTGCTTAGCTCATCCTACAATGAGCAGTTCTTC. Its translation is CASSLLSSSYNEQFF.

The sample holds a few counts of this clone. The J gene is TRBJ2-1, the V gene TRBV2, with a tentative D call TRBD2 (5 bases). The CDR3 extends over 12 amino acids. Trimming stripped 6 bases from V and 7 bases from J, with 10 bases between. Germline lookup yields CDR1 SNHLY and CDR2 FYNNEI. The CDR3: CASRGPGNEQFF. The CDR3 DNA reads as TGTGCCAGCAGAGGGCCGGGGAATGAGCAGTTCTTC. Drawing the rest from reference TRBV2 and TRBJ2-1, the complete variable domain is EPEVTQTPSHQVTQMGQEVILRCVPISNHLYFYWYRQILGQKVEFLVSFYNNEISEKSEIFDDQFSVERPDGSNFTLKIRSTKLEDSAMYFCASRGPGNEQFFGPGTRLTVL.

The chain employs TRBV5-1 and TRBJ1-2, with TRBD1 as a possible D gene (6 bases). Germline V gives CDR1 SGHRS, CDR2 YFSETQ. The CDR3 has 13 residues. The germline V and J ends were trimmed by 0 bases and 8 bases, with 11 bases remaining between them. The CDR3 region has the DNA TGCGCCAGCAGCTTGGGACAGGCCGGGGGCTACACCTTC. Translating gives CASSLGQAGGYTF.

This clone occurred a few times. V and J are TRBV19 and TRBJ1-4; no clear D. The CDR3 contains 13 residues. Germline V gene data show CDR1 as LNHDA and CDR2 as SQIVND (reference sequence). The germline V and J ends were trimmed by 10 bases and 0 bases, with 9 bases remaining between them. For the CDR3, the DNA is TGTGCCACCTGGGCCTCAACTAATGAAAAACTGTTTTTT. This sequence encodes CATWASTNEKLFF.

This clone was detected once. The chain uses TRBV10-3 and TRBJ2-7, with D uncertain. Germline V gene lookup returns CDR1 ENHRY and CDR2 SYGVKD. V lost 6 bases and J 5 bases, leaving 17 bases between the germline ends. This CDR3 is 14 amino acids long. This CDR3 reads CAIRNLPSRNEQYF. The CDR3 coding sequence is TGTGCCATCAGGAACTTACCCTCGAGGAACGAGCAGTACTTC.

This clone was seen only a few times. The chain recombines TRBV11-2 with TRBJ2-1; TRBD1 matches 8 bases. CDR3 size: 14 residues. J gave up 6 bases and V 7 bases, and 8 bases lay outside the gene matches. Germline CDR1 and CDR2: SGHAT and FQNNGV. For the CDR3, the DNA is TGTGCCAGCAACGTACAGGGGGTAGTCAATGAGCAGTTCTTC. The encoded protein is CASNVQGVVNEQFF. The full variable domain, completed using reference TRBV11-2 and TRBJ2-1, is EAGVAQSPRYKIIEKRQSVAFWCNPISGHATLYWYQQILGQGPKLLIQFQNNGVVDDSQLPKDRFSAERLKGVDSTLKIQPAKLEDSAVYLCASNVQGVVNEQFFGPGTRLTVL.

This clone was recorded at least ten times. DNA for the CDR3: TGTGCCAGCAGCTCCCGGACTAGTCGAGGTGATACGCAGTATTTT. Its translation: CASSSRTSRGDTQYF. The chain joins TRBV7-3 to TRBJ2-3; TRBD2 agrees at 7 bases. The CDR3 has 15 amino acids. The germline V gene encodes CDR1 SGHTA and CDR2 FQGTGA. With 4 bases clipped from V and 6 bases from J, the junction kept 10 bases outside the gene matches.

This clone appeared a few times. The chain links TRBV2 to TRBJ2-5, with 7 bases fitting TRBD2. The V gene end was trimmed by 4 bases and the J gene end by 4 bases; junction bases not matched to a gene: 6. There are 14 residues in the CDR3. Looked up from germline, CDR1 is SNHLY and CDR2 is FYNNEI. This CDR3 is CASSVDGRRETQYF. The CDR3 nucleotides read TGTGCCAGCAGTGTTGACGGGAGGCGAGAGACCCAGTACTTC. Full variable domain (outside the CDR3, taken from reference TRBV2 and TRBJ2-5): EPEVTQTPSHQVTQMGQEVILRCVPISNHLYFYWYRQILGQKVEFLVSFYNNEISEKSEIFDDQFSVERPDGSNFTLKIRSTKLEDSAMYFCASSVDGRRETQYFGPGTRLLVL.

This clone was picked up a small number of times. V is TRBV18 and J is TRBJ2-2; D is perhaps TRBD2 (6 bases). This CDR3 is 13 amino acids long. The germline V gene has CDR1 KGHSH and CDR2 LQKENI. The V and J ends lost 3 bases and 7 bases respectively, with 9 bases between them. The CDR3 nucleotides read TGTGCCAGCTCACCCCTGGAGGGCGGGGAGCTGTTTTTT. Its translation: CASSPLEGGELFF.

This clone was detected only a few times. The chain joins TRBV30 to TRBJ1-5, with TRBD1 matching 7 bases. This CDR3 contains 13 residues. The V segment lost 5 bases and the J segment 5 bases; nucleotides outside the gene matches: 6. Germline V CDR1 and CDR2: GTSNPN, SVGIG (reference sequence). CDR3 in amino acids: CAWAQGDDQPQHF. In DNA form, the CDR3 reads TGTGCCTGGGCCCAGGGGGATGATCAGCCCCAGCATTTT.